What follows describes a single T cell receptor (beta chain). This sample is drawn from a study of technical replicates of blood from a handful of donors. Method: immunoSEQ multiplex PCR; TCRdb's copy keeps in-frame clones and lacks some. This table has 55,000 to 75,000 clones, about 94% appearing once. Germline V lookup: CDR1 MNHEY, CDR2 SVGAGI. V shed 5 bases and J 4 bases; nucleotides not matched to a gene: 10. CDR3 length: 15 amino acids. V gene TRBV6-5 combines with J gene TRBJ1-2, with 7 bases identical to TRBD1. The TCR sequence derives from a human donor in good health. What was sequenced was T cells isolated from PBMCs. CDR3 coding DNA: TGTGCCAGCAGTCCAGCGGACAGGCACTTCTATGGCTACACCTTC. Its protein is CASSPADRHFYGYTF.